This T cell receptor (beta chain) was captured by sequencing in a study of blood T cells in healthy people across ages. V dropped 6 bases and J dropped 6 bases, with 9 bases sitting between them. CDR3 length: 12 residues. Germline V lookup: CDR1 MNHEY, CDR2 SMNVEV (reference sequence). The use of a sample-barcoded 5' primer and a J-beta primer mix characterized a second PCR of 7 to 11 cycles. A single record per CDR3 protein comes from TCRdb applying MiXCR to the 5' RACE reads. The table includes some 1.4 million distinct CDR3 sequences, 40% to 50% detected once. What was sequenced was blood. The genes are TRBV27 and TRBJ2-1; D ambiguous. The TCR sequence derives from a woman aged 18-29 years in good health. Here the CDR3 reads CASRSSRNEQFF. The DNA for the CDR3 is TGTGCCAGCAGGAGTTCGCGCAATGAGCAGTTCTTC.